The rows below give T cell receptor beta chains drawn from one sample of a study of shared T cell receptors in the human thymus. Data came from immunoSEQ multiplex PCR; TCRdb stores just in-frame clones and leaves some out. The sample holds hundreds of thousands of clones, approximately 89% seen once. In addition, the sample was reused for a study of human thymus T cells.

Sequenced material: thymocytes. The source is a boy less than two years old with a congenital heart defect. CDR3s include the opening cysteine and the closing phenylalanine or tryptophan. A D gene is named only where the DNA matches it firmly. A clone size is listed for some rows: how often the clone was seen (once, few, many), or a class if it is expanded.

clone size: few; D gene: .; J gene: TRBJ1-5; V gene: TRBV19; CDR3 DNA: TGTGCCAGTAGTACCAGGGGTTCCAATCAGCCCCAGCATTTT; CDR3 protein: CASSTRGSNQPQHF
clone size: .; D gene: .; J gene: TRBJ2-1; V gene: TRBV4-1; CDR3 DNA: TGCGCCAGCAGCCAAGAACCCCACAAGACTAGTGAGCAGTTCTTC; CDR3 protein: CASSQEPHKTSEQFF
clone size: .; D gene: TRBD2; J gene: TRBJ2-3; V gene: TRBV4-1; CDR3 DNA: TGCGCCAGCAGCCCTGTAGCGGGAGTGAGGGGCACAGATACGCAGTATTTT; CDR3 protein: CASSPVAGVRGTDTQYF
clone size: .; D gene: .; J gene: TRBJ2-1; V gene: TRBV6-6; CDR3 DNA: TGTGCCAGCAGTAAGCGGGTGGGTGAGCAGTTCTTC; CDR3 protein: CASSKRVGEQFF
clone size: .; D gene: TRBD1; J gene: TRBJ2-7; V gene: TRBV7-7; CDR3 DNA: TGTGCTAGCGAGTCAGGGGGCGGAGATGAGCAGTACTTC; CDR3 protein: CASESGGGDEQYF
clone size: .; D gene: TRBD2; J gene: TRBJ2-1; V gene: TRBV30; CDR3 DNA: TGTGCCTGGAGTGTATCCTATAGCGGGGGGGCCGGAGAGTTCTTC; CDR3 protein: CAWSVSYSGGAGEFF
clone size: .; D gene: .; J gene: TRBJ2-5; V gene: TRBV2; CDR3 DNA: TGTGCCAGCAGTGAAGGAACAGCACGAGAGACCCAGTACTTC; CDR3 protein: CASSEGTARETQYF
clone size: .; D gene: TRBD1; J gene: TRBJ1-2; V gene: TRBV4-3; CDR3 DNA: TGCGCCAGCAGCCAACGGGACAGGCGAAACGTGCGTGGTTTTGCGGCCCTCTATGGCTACACCTTC; CDR3 protein: CASSQRDRRNVRGFAALYGYTF
clone size: .; D gene: TRBD2; J gene: TRBJ2-3; V gene: TRBV14; CDR3 DNA: TGTGCCAGCAGCCAAGAGGAGACTAGCGGGAAGACAGATACGCAGTATTTT; CDR3 protein: CASSQEETSGKTDTQYF
clone size: .; D gene: TRBD1; J gene: TRBJ2-5; V gene: TRBV4-1; CDR3 DNA: TGCGCCAGCAGCCAAGATCTTATAGGGGGCTCGGAGACCCAGTACTTC; CDR3 protein: CASSQDLIGGSETQYF
clone size: .; D gene: TRBD2; J gene: TRBJ2-1; V gene: TRBV28; CDR3 DNA: TGTGCCAGCGCCCTCAGGCTAGCGGGGGGGCCAGGCAATGAGCAGTTCTTC; CDR3 protein: CASALRLAGGPGNEQFF
clone size: .; D gene: .; J gene: TRBJ2-3; V gene: TRBV7-2; CDR3 DNA: TGTGCCAGCAGCTCCCAAAGGGGTAGCACAGATACGCAGTATTTT; CDR3 protein: CASSSQRGSTDTQYF
clone size: .; D gene: .; J gene: TRBJ1-2; V gene: TRBV28; CDR3 DNA: TGTGCCAGCAGTTTAAACCGGGGTAGGGACTATGGCTACACCTTC; CDR3 protein: CASSLNRGRDYGYTF
clone size: .; D gene: TRBD2; J gene: TRBJ2-7; V gene: TRBV5-1; CDR3 DNA: TGCGCCAGCAGCCAGCCCTGGGGACTAGCGGGACAGACCTACGAGCAGTACTTC; CDR3 protein: CASSQPWGLAGQTYEQYF
clone size: once; D gene: TRBD2; J gene: TRBJ2-1; V gene: TRBV6-5; CDR3 DNA: TGTGCCAGCAGTACCCAGCGGGGTGCCAATGAGCAGTTCTTC; CDR3 protein: CASSTQRGANEQFF
clone size: .; D gene: .; J gene: TRBJ1-1; V gene: TRBV4-1; CDR3 DNA: TGCGCCAGCAGCGGGAGGGGACCAATATGGGGTACTGAAGCTTTCTTT; CDR3 protein: CASSGRGPIWGTEAFF
clone size: .; D gene: TRBD1; J gene: TRBJ1-4; V gene: TRBV15; CDR3 DNA: TGTGCCACCAGCAGAGCGAGGGGGCCCGCAACTAATGAAAAACTGTTTTTT; CDR3 protein: CATSRARGPATNEKLFF
clone size: .; D gene: .; J gene: TRBJ1-4; V gene: TRBV19; CDR3 DNA: TGTGCCAGTAGTAAAACAAGAGAAAAACTGTTTTTT; CDR3 protein: CASSKTREKLFF
clone size: .; D gene: .; J gene: TRBJ2-3; V gene: TRBV12-5; CDR3 DNA: TGTGCTAGTGGCTCCCCAATAGAGGCAGATACGCAGTATTTT; CDR3 protein: CASGSPIEADTQYF
clone size: .; D gene: .; J gene: TRBJ1-1; V gene: TRBV10-2; CDR3 DNA: TGCGCCAGCAGACACAACAGGAATCTTGGGGCTTTCTTT; CDR3 protein: CASRHNRNLGAFF
clone size: .; D gene: .; J gene: TRBJ2-7; V gene: TRBV2; CDR3 DNA: TGTGCCAGCACCACTCAGGGGTCCGGGCCCTACGAGCAGTACTTC; CDR3 protein: CASTTQGSGPYEQYF
clone size: .; D gene: TRBD2; J gene: TRBJ2-1; V gene: TRBV5-1; CDR3 DNA: TGCGCCAGTACGAGTAGCGGGAGCGTGAGGAACGAGCAGTTCTTC; CDR3 protein: CASTSSGSVRNEQFF
clone size: .; D gene: TRBD2; J gene: TRBJ2-1; V gene: TRBV9; CDR3 DNA: TGTGCCAGCAGCGTAGTACCCCTAGCGGGAAATGAGCAGTTCTTC; CDR3 protein: CASSVVPLAGNEQFF
clone size: .; D gene: .; J gene: TRBJ2-5; V gene: TRBV29-1; CDR3 DNA: TGCAGCGCCCAGGGCCCGGGGGAGGACCAGTACTTC; CDR3 protein: CSAQGPGEDQYF
clone size: .; D gene: TRBD1; J gene: TRBJ1-4; V gene: TRBV19; CDR3 DNA: TGTGCCTGCAAGGGGACAGGGAAGAGGATACTGTTTTTT; CDR3 protein: CACKGTGKRILFF
clone size: .; D gene: .; J gene: TRBJ1-5; V gene: TRBV29-1; CDR3 DNA: TGCAGCGTTGTAGCTGGGTATGGCAATCAGCCCCAGCATTTT; CDR3 protein: CSVVAGYGNQPQHF
clone size: .; D gene: .; J gene: TRBJ1-4; V gene: TRBV19; CDR3 DNA: TGTGCCAGTAGTATAGGCGACATGGAGACGGACTATAATGAAAAACTGTTTTTT; CDR3 protein: CASSIGDMETDYNEKLFF